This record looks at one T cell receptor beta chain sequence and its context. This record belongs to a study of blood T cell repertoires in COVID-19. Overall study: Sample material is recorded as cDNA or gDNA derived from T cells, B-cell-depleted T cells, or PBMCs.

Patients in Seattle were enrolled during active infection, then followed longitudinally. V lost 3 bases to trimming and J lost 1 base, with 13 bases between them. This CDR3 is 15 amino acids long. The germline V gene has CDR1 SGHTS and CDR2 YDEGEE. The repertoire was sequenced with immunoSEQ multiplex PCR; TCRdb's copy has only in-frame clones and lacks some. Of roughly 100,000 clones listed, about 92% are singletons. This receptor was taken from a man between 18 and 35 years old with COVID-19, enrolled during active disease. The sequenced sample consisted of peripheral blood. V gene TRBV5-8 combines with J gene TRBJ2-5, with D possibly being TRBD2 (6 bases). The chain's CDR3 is CASSYGGAAQETQYF. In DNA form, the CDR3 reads TGTGCCAGCAGCTACGGCGGGGCGGCCCAAGAGACCCAGTACTTC.